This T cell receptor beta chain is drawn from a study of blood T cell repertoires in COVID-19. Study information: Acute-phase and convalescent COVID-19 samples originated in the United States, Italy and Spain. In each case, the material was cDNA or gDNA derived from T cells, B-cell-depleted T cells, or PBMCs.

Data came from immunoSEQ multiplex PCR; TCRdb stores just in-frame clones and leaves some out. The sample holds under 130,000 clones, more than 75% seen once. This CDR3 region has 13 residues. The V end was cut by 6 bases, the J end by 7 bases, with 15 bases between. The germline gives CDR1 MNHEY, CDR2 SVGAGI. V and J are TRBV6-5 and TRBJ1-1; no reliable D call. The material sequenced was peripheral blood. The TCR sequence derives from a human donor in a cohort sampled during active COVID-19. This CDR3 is CASRRMREGEAFF. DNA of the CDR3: TGTGCCAGCAGGCGCATGAGGGAGGGTGAAGCTTTCTTT.